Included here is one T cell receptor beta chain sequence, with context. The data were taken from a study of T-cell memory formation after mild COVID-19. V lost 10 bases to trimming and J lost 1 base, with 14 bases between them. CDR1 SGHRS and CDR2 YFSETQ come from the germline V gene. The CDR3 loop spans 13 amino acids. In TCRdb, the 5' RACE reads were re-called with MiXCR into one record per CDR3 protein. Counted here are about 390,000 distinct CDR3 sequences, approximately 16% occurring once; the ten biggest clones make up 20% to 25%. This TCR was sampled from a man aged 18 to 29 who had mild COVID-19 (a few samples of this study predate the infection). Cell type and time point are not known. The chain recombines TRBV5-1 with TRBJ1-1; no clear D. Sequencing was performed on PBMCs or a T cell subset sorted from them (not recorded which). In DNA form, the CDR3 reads TGCGCCGGACGTTCAGGTGAGAACACTGAAGCTTTCTTT. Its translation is CAGRSGENTEAFF. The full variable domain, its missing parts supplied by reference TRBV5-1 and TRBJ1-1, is KAGVTQTPRYLIKTRGQQVTLSCSPISGHRSVSWYQQTPGQGLQFLFEYFSETQRNKGNFPGRFSGRQFSNSRSEMNVSTLELGDSALYLCAGRSGENTEAFFGQGTRLTVV.